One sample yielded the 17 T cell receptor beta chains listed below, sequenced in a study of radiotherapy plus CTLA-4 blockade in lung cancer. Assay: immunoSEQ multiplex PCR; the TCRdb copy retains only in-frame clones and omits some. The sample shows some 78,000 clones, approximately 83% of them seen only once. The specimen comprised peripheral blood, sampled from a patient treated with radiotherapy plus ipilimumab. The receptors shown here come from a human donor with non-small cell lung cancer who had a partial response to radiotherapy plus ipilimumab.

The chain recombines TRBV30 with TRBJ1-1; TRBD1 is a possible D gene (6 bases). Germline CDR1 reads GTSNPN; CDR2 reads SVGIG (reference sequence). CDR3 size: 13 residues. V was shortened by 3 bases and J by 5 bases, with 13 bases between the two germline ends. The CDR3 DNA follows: TGTGCCTGGAGGAGCCAGGGGAGTACTGAAGCTTTCTTT. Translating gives CAWRSQGSTEAFF.

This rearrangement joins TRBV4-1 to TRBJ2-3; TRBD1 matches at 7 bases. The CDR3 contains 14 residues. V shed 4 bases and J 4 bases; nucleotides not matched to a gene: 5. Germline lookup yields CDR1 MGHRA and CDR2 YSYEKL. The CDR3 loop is CASSPTGSPDTQYF. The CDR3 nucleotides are TGCGCCAGCAGCCCGACAGGGTCCCCAGATACGCAGTATTTT.

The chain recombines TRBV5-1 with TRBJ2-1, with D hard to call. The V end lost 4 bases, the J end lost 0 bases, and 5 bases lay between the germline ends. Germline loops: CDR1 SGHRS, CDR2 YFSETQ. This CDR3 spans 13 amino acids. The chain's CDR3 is CASSKLSYNEQFF. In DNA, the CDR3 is TGCGCCAGCAGCAAGCTCTCCTACAATGAGCAGTTCTTC.

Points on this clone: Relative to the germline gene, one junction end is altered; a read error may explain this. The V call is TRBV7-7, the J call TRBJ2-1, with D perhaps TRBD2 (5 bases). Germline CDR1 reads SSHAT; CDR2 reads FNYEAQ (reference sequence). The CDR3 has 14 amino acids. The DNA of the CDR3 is TGTGCTAGCAGCTTAGGCAGGAGCGGAGATGAGCAGTTCTTC. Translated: CASSLGRSGDEQFF. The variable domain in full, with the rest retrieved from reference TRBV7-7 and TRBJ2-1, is GAGVSQSPRYKVTKRGQDVTLRCDPISSHATLYWYQQALGQGPEFLTYFNYEAQPDKSGLPSDRFSAERPEGSISTLTIQRTEQRDSAMYRCASSLGRSGDEQFFGPGTRLTVL.

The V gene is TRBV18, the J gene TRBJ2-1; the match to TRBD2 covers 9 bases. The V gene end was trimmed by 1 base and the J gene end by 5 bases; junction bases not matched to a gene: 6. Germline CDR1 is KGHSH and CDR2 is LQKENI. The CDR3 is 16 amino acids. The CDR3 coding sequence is TGTGCCAGCTCACCACGAGGGCTAGCGGGGAACAATGAGCAGTTCTTC. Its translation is CASSPRGLAGNNEQFF.

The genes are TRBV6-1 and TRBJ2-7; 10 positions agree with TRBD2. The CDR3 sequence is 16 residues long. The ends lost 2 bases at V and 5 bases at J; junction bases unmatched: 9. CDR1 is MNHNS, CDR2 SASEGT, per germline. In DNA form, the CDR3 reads TGTGCCAGCAGTGAACCGGGACTAGCGAACGGAAACGAGCAGTACGTC. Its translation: CASSEPGLANGNEQYV.

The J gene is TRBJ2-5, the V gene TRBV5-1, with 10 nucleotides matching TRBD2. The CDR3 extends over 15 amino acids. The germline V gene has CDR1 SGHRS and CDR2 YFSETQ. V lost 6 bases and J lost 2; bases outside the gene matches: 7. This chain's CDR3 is CASTRTSGNQETQYF. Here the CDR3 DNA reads TGCGCCAGCACCCGGACTAGCGGCAATCAAGAGACCCAGTACTTC.

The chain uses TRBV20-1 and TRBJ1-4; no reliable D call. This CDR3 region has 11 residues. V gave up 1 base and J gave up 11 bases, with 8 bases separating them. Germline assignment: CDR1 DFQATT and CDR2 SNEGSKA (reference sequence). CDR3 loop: CSARVGGKLFF. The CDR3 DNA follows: TGCAGTGCTAGAGTAGGCGGGAAACTGTTTTTT.

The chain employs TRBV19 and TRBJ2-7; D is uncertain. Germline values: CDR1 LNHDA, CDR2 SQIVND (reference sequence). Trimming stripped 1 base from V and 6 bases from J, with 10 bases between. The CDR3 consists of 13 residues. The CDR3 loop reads CASSIVWASEQYV. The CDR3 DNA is TGTGCCAGTAGTATAGTCTGGGCCTCCGAGCAGTACGTC.

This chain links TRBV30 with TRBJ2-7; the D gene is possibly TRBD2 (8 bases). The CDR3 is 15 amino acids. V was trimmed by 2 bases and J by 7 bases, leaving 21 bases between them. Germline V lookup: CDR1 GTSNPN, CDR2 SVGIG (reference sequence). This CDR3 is CAWSRGGLGGYEQYV. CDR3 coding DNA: TGTGCCTGGAGTCGGGGGGGACTAGGGGGCTATGAGCAGTACGTC.

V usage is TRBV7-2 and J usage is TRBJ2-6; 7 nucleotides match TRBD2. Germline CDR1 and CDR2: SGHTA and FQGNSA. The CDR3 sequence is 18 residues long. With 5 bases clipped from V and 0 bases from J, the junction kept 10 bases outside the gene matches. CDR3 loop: CASSPRGDLTSGANVLTF. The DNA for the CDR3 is TGTGCCAGCAGCCCCCGGGGGGATTTGACCTCTGGGGCCAACGTCCTGACTTTC.

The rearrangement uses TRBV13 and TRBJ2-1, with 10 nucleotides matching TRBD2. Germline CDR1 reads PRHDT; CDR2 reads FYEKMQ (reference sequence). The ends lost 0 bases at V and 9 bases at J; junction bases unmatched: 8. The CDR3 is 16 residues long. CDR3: CASSLGRASGSSEQFF. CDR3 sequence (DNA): TGTGCCAGCAGCTTAGGCCGGGCTAGCGGGAGCAGTGAGCAGTTCTTC.

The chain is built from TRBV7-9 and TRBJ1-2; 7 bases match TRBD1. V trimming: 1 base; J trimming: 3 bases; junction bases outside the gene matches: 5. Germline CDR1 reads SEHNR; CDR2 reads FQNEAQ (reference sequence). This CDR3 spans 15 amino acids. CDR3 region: CASSLVRQGDYGYTF. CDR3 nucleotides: TGTGCCAGCAGCTTAGTCCGACAGGGCGACTATGGCTACACCTTC.

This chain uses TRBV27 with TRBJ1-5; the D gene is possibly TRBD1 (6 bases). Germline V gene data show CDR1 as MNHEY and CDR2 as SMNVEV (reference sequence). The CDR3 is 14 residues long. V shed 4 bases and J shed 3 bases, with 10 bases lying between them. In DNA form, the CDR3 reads TGTGCCAGCAGTTCCGACAGGCTCAATCAGCCCCAGCATTTT. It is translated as CASSSDRLNQPQHF.

The chain's CDR3 is CASSLDGGDSYEQYF. The DNA for the CDR3 is TGCGCCAGCAGCCTCGATGGCGGTGACTCCTACGAGCAGTACTTC. The J gene is TRBJ2-7, the V gene TRBV5-1, with D uncertain. CDR3 length: 15 residues. The germline gives CDR1 SGHRS, CDR2 YFSETQ. The V and J ends lost 4 bases and 0 bases respectively, with 14 bases between them.

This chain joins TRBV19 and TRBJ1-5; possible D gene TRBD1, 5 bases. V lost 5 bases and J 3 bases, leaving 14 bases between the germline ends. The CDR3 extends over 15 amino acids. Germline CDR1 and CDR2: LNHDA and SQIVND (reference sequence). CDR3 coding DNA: TGTGCCAGTAGTCCAACAGGCTTCGACAATCAGCCCCAGCATTTT. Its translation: CASSPTGFDNQPQHF.

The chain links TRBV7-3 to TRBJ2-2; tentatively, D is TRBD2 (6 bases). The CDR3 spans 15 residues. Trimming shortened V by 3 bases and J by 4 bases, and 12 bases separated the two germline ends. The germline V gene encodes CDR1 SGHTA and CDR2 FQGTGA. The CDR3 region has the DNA TGTGCCAGCAGCTTTGGTCTAGCGAGCACCGGGGAGCTGTTTTTT. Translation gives CASSFGLASTGELFF.